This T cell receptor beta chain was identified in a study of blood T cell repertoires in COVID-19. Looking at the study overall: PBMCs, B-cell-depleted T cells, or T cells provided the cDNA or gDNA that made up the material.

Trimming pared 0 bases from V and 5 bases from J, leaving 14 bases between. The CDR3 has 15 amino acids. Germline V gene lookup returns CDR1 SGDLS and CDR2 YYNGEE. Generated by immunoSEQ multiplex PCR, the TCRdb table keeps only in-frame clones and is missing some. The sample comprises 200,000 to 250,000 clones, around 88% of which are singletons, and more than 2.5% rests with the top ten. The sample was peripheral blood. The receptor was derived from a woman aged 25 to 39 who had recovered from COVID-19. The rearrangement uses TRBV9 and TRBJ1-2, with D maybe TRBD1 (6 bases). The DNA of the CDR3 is TGTGCCAGCAGCGTAGACCCAGGGGAAGGTTATGGCTACACCTTC. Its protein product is CASSVDPGEGYGYTF.